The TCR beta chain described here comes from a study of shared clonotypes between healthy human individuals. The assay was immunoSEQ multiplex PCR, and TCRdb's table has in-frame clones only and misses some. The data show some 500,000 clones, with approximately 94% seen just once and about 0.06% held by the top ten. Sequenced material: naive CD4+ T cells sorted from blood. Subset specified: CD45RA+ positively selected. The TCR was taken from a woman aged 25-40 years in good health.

The CDR3 nucleotides read TGTGCCATCAGTGGGACTGGGGTTGATGAAGCTTTCTTT. This sequence encodes CAISGTGVDEAFF. The rearrangement joins TRBV10-3 to TRBJ1-1; D remains ambiguous. Germline assignment: CDR1 ENHRY and CDR2 SYGVKD. This CDR3 contains 13 residues. Trimming shortened V by 4 bases and J by 7 bases, and 13 bases separated the two germline ends.